These T cell receptor beta chains were read from a single sample in a study of CD8 T cells in ankylosing spondylitis. From the 5' RACE reads, TCRdb called clonotypes with MiXCR, one entry per CDR3 protein. The sample lists fewer than 250,000 distinct CDR3 sequences, about 10% occurring once. The sequenced material came from blood, either unsorted or a sorted T cell fraction (not recorded which). Receptor source: a male donor with ankylosing spondylitis or in good health (not recorded which). CDR3s include the opening cysteine and the closing phenylalanine or tryptophan. A D gene is named only where the DNA matches it firmly. Size tells how often a clone was seen (once, few, many) or the class of an expanded clone, and some rows leave it out.

V,J,D,size,CDR3,DNA
TRBV20-1,TRBJ1-1,NA,NA,CSAKTSTENTEAFF,TGCAGTGCTAAAACCTCTACAGAGAACACTGAAGCTTTCTTT
TRBV12-3/TRBV12-4,TRBJ1-3,NA,many,CASSQNPGNTIYF,TGTGCCAGCAGCCAGAATCCTGGAAACACCATATATTTT
TRBV18,TRBJ2-2,NA,many,CASSPRQDQNTGELFF,TGTGCCAGCTCACCAAGGCAGGACCAGAACACCGGGGAGCTGTTTTTT
TRBV3-1,TRBJ1-2,NA,NA,CASSREFDRHYGYTF,TGTGCCAGCAGCCGTGAATTTGACAGGCACTATGGCTACACCTTC
TRBV5-1,TRBJ2-3,NA,many,CASSLEVPQDTQYF,TGCGCCAGCAGCTTGGAAGTTCCGCAGGATACGCAGTATTTT
TRBV11-2,TRBJ2-2,NA,many,CASSLVGAILGAGELFF,TGTGCCAGCAGCTTAGTAGGGGCCATACTTGGGGCCGGGGAGCTGTTTTTT
TRBV7-2,TRBJ2-3,NA,NA,CASSPGRPIGAQYF,TGTGCCAGCAGCCCGGGACGGCCCATCGGGGCGCAGTATTTT
TRBV20-1,TRBJ2-1,NA,many,CSAHLLAGSERGYNEQFF,TGCAGTGCACACCTACTAGCAGGGTCGGAGAGGGGGTACAATGAGCAGTTCTTC
TRBV29-1,TRBJ2-3,NA,many,CSVVTVSHTDTQYF,TGCAGCGTTGTGACAGTTTCCCACACAGATACGCAGTATTTT
TRBV3-1,TRBJ2-1,TRBD2,many,CASSQGTLAGVYNEQFF,TGTGCCAGCAGCCAAGGGACCCTAGCGGGGGTCTACAATGAGCAGTTCTTC
TRBV29-1,TRBJ1-4,NA,many,CSVVVQTEKLFF,TGCAGCGTTGTCGTTCAGACCGAAAAACTGTTTTTT
TRBV5-1,TRBJ2-2,TRBD1,many,CASSSSVSGGSTGELFF,TGCGCCAGCAGCTCGTCGGTATCAGGGGGCAGCACCGGGGAGCTGTTTTTT
TRBV13,TRBJ1-2,NA,few,CASRRGIAPGDGYTF,TGTGCCAGCAGAAGGGGGATCGCTCCCGGCGATGGCTACACCTTC
TRBV7-9,TRBJ1-2,NA,NA,CASREGYGYTF,TGTGCCAGCAGAGAGGGGTATGGCTACACCTTC
TRBV7-9,TRBJ2-1,NA,few,CASSSLVPSYNEQFF,TGTGCCAGCAGCTCCCTAGTCCCTTCCTACAATGAGCAGTTCTTC
TRBV28,TRBJ1-1,NA,many,CASSLTTVSSNTEAFF,TGTGCCAGCAGTTTGACAACTGTATCTTCGAACACTGAAGCTTTCTTT
TRBV5-6,TRBJ2-2,TRBD1,many,CASSSPLRTGSTGELFF,TGTGCCAGCAGCTCCCCTCTGAGGACAGGGTCCACCGGGGAGCTGTTTTTT
TRBV20-1,TRBJ2-2,TRBD2,few,CSASNGEGGGELFF,TGCAGTGCCAGCAATGGGGAGGGCGGCGGGGAGCTGTTTTTT
TRBV18,TRBJ2-7,NA,few,CASSPVPQGEQYF,TGTGCCAGCTCACCGGTCCCCCAGGGCGAGCAGTACTTC
TRBV12-3/TRBV12-4,TRBJ1-4,NA,many,CASSAQGGRDEKLFF,TGTGCCAGCAGTGCCCAGGGAGGAAGGGATGAAAAACTGTTTTTT
TRBV19,TRBJ1-2,TRBD1,NA,CASTGTVTNYGYTF,TGTGCCAGTACGGGGACAGTAACTAACTATGGCTACACCTTC
TRBV29-1,TRBJ2-1,NA,many,CSVEDPGTSSYNEQFF,TGCAGCGTTGAAGATCCCGGGACCAGCTCCTACAATGAGCAGTTCTTC
TRBV6-1,TRBJ1-2,NA,few,CASTAFGPNYGYTF,TGTGCCAGCACGGCTTTTGGTCCCAACTATGGCTACACCTTC